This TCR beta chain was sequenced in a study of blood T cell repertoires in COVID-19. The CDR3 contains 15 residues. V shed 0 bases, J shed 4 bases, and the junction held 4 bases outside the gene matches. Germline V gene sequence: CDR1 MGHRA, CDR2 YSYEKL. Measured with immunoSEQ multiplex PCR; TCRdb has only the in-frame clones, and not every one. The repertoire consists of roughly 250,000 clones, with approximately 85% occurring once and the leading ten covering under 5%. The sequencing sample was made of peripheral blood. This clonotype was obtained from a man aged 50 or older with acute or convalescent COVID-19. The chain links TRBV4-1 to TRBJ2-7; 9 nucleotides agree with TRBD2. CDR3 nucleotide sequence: TGCGCCAGCAGCCAAGAGGCTAGCGGGATATACGAGCAGTACTTC. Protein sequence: CASSQEASGIYEQYF.